This T cell receptor (beta chain) was recorded in a study of blood T cell repertoires in COVID-19. Overall study: Samples of COVID-19 (acute and convalescent) were obtained from the United States, Italy and Spain. T cells, B-cell-depleted T cells, or PBMCs provided the cDNA or gDNA that served as material.

In the original processing: Amplification with reference gene primers provided the estimates of nucleated cell counts. Produced via immunoSEQ multiplex PCR; TCRdb's table is partial and in-frame only. Clone size and the V and J calls come from that table; the DNA yielded D and trimming. There are 100,000 to 140,000 clones in the sample; about 80% occur only once, and more than 4% lies in the top ten. The length of the CDR3 is 15 residues. CDR1 is SGHTA, CDR2 FQGNSA, per germline. Trimming stripped 1 base from V and 3 bases from J, with 13 bases between. The chain is built from TRBV7-2 and TRBJ2-7; maybe TRBD2 (5 bases). The TCR was taken from a man aged 70-80 years with acute or convalescent COVID-19. Sequenced sample: peripheral blood. The CDR3 DNA follows: TGTGCCAGCAGCTTAGTCCCGGGGTTTAGCTACGAGCAGTACTTC. Protein sequence: CASSLVPGFSYEQYF.